This T cell receptor (beta chain) was sequenced in a study of blood T cell repertoires in COVID-19 (dated by TCRdb to the early 2020s). About the study as a whole: Samples from collaborators originated in the United States, Italy and Spain and spanned both the acute and convalescent phases of COVID-19. The prospective study material was composed of cDNA or gDNA derived from T cells, B-cell-depleted T cells, or PBMCs. Deeply sampled blood TCRbeta repertoires from subjects exposed to, actively infected with, or recovered from COVID-19 were included in the dataset. The repertoires were released in a freely available public database intended as a resource for research on the immune response to SARS-CoV-2. The samples were drawn from the first 160 participants of the ongoing ImmuneRACE study and from 1,254 subjects provided by 6 global collaborators. The sample metadata nearly always contained a de-identified subject ID, COVID-19 status, age in years and sex. HLA class I and class II types, where available, came from metadata supplied by the sample provider rather than from assay-based typing.

The CDR3 contains 13 residues, cysteine and phenylalanine counted. CDR3 DNA is the only sequence kept; it has 39 bases, read in frame from the first base. Based on the germline V gene, the CDR1 and CDR2 sequences are MNHEY and SVGAGI. Germline trimming amounts to 11 bases on V and 0 bases on J, with 5 as the count of junction bases outside the gene matches. With respect to this clone: Its recognized antigen is unknown. It has no much larger one-base neighbor in the sample; base qualities were not kept.

One collaborating source in Seattle enrolled patients while the patients were actively infected and followed the patients over time throughout the course of disease. The collaborating institutions used their own protocols to collect whole blood in K2EDTA tubes. For TCRbeta analysis, collaborators shipped samples as frozen whole blood, isolated PBMCs, or DNA extracted from either of those sample types. What the work shows at the level of the full study, not this receptor alone: The amount of clinical and demographic metadata varied by source and participant and was provided uncurated.

The immunoSEQ Assay, a bias-controlled multiplex PCR, was used to amplify TCRbeta CDR3 regions from genomic DNA. Processing in the source paper ran as follows. Nucleated cell counts per sample were estimated from amplification of reference gene primers within the assay. To quantify the absolute abundance of each unique TCRbeta CDR3 rearrangement, sequence reads were collapsed and filtered. For each sample, productive Simpson clonality was calculated as the square root of Simpson's diversity index over productive rearrangements. This immuneACCESS table, as held by TCRdb, lists in-frame sequences with V and J called but not all clones. Of the missing ones, under half trace to an unresolved V gene in checked studies; the others have no known cause. Clone size and V and J calls were adopted from that table, with D and trimming inferred from the DNA. The sample table shows nearly 300,000 clones, and about 81% are seen once. The ten largest make up more than 1.2% of the sample.

Sequencing used peripheral blood. This sequence originates from a human donor with COVID-19, enrolled during active disease. The donor label of this sample is uncertain. Rearrangement joined TRBV6-5 to TRBJ1-2, and 8 junction bases match TRBD1. In nucleotide form, the sequence is TGTGCCGGACAGGGTGGGGCTAACTATGGCTACACCTTC. Translated, it gives CAGQGGANYGYTF.